The 26 T cell receptor beta chains presented below share a single source sample, sequenced in a study of cytomegalovirus exposure and HLA in healthy donors. The study ran its PCR with 60 Vbeta and 13 Jbeta primers. Here immunoSEQ multiplex PCR was the method, and the copy in TCRdb shows in-frame clones only, minus some. In total, the table holds about 200,000 clones. Specimen: PBMCs. All receptors derive from a girl aged 2-10 years in good health and CMV-seropositive.

The V call is TRBV6-6, the J call TRBJ2-2; 9 nucleotides agree with TRBD2. Per germline, CDR1 MNHNY and CDR2 SVGAGI (reference sequence). J was trimmed by 4 bases and V by 8 bases; bases with no gene match: 8. CDR3 length: 15 amino acids. DNA for the CDR3: TGTGCCAGCTTAGGGGCGGGAGGGCTCACCGGGGAGCTGTTTTTT. Amino acid sequence: CASLGAGGLTGELFF.

The chain couples TRBV28 to TRBJ2-7; D is possibly TRBD2 (6 bases). The CDR3 has 12 amino acids. Deletions cut 7 bases from V and 7 bases from J, with 14 bases between. CDR1 is MDHEN, CDR2 SYDVKM, per germline. The CDR3 here is CASNGGVGEQYF. The CDR3 region has the DNA TGTGCCAGCAACGGGGGTGTCGGGGAGCAGTACTTC.

The genes are TRBV5-1 and TRBJ2-2; 11 bases match TRBD2. V was pared by 3 bases and J by 4 bases, with 8 bases of the junction left unmatched. CDR1 and CDR2 from the germline V gene are SGHRS and YFSETQ. This CDR3 has 17 amino acids. The CDR3 DNA is TGCGCCAGCAGCTCGAAATTGACTAGCGGGATCACCGGGGAGCTGTTTTTT. As protein: CASSSKLTSGITGELFF.

V gene TRBV7-2 combines with J gene TRBJ1-2; the D is unclear. This CDR3 has 15 amino acids. The V gene's germline CDR1 is SGHTA and CDR2 FQGNSA. Trimming cost V 4 bases and J 2 bases, with 14 bases left between them. The CDR3 loop is CASSSLGERNYGYTF. Here the CDR3 DNA reads TGTGCCAGCAGCTCATTGGGAGAACGGAACTATGGCTACACCTTC.

The V call is TRBV7-9, the J call TRBJ1-4; D is uncertain. Trimming took off 1 base at V and 5 bases at J, with 14 bases between the two ends. CDR3 size: 16 residues. From germline, CDR1 is SEHNR and CDR2 FQNEAQ (reference sequence). The DNA of the CDR3 is TGTGCCAGCAGCTTAGGGAACGCGCGCGGAAATGAAAAACTGTTTTTT. Amino acid sequence: CASSLGNARGNEKLFF.

The chain is built from TRBV18 and TRBJ2-7, with D maybe TRBD2 (5 bases). From germline, CDR1 is KGHSH and CDR2 LQKENI. Trimming pared 6 bases from V and 3 bases from J, leaving 15 bases between. The CDR3 covers 14 residues. CDR3: CASSKLDTFYEQYF. CDR3 coding DNA: TGTGCCAGCTCCAAACTAGATACATTCTACGAGCAGTACTTC.

The chain employs TRBV19 and TRBJ1-5; maybe TRBD1 (6 bases). Trimming removed 3 bases from V and 5 bases from J, with 14 bases in between. Germline CDR1 LNHDA, CDR2 SQIVND (reference sequence). The CDR3 totals 15 residues. The CDR3 loop reads CASSMFSRGDQPQHF. The CDR3 nucleotides read TGTGCCAGTAGTATGTTCTCCAGGGGAGATCAGCCCCAGCATTTT.

The genes are TRBV10-3 and TRBJ2-1; perhaps TRBD1 as D (5 bases). The CDR3 has 16 residues. Germline CDR1 and CDR2: ENHRY and SYGVKD. V lost 0 bases to trimming and J lost 4 bases, with 13 bases between them. The DNA for the CDR3 is TGTGCCATCAGTGAGTCTATGGCAGGGTTATACAATGAGCAGTTCTTC. This gives the protein CAISESMAGLYNEQFF.

The chain couples TRBV19 to TRBJ2-7; D possibly corresponds to TRBD1 (5 bases). This CDR3 has 13 amino acids. V lost 4 bases to trimming and J lost 7 bases, with 14 bases between them. Germline CDR1 is LNHDA and CDR2 is SQIVND (reference sequence). CDR3 nucleotide sequence: TGTGCCAGTAGTAGCCCACAGGTACGAGAGCAGTACTTC. Translation gives CASSSPQVREQYF.

The chain joins TRBV27 to TRBJ2-7; the D gene is possibly TRBD2 (6 bases). CDR3 length: 15 residues. V was shortened by 0 bases and J by 3 bases, with 12 bases between the two germline ends. Looked up from germline, CDR1 is MNHEY and CDR2 is SMNVEV (reference sequence). CDR3 sequence (DNA): TGTGCCAGCAGTTTATCCGGGAGCGGTAACTACGAGCAGTACTTC. It is translated as CASSLSGSGNYEQYF.

The chain combines TRBV6-6 with TRBJ2-7; maybe TRBD2 (6 bases). CDR3 length: 13 amino acids. Germline V gene lookup returns CDR1 MNHNY and CDR2 SVGAGI (reference sequence). The ends were cut back, 6 bases at V and 0 bases at J, with 9 bases in the middle. The DNA for the CDR3 is TGTGCCAGCAGCTTGGACTACTCCTACGAGCAGTACTTC. Protein product: CASSLDYSYEQYF.

The chain uses TRBV27 and TRBJ1-5, with D perhaps matching TRBD1 (5 bases). The CDR3 is 13 amino acids. Germline CDR1 reads MNHEY; CDR2 reads SMNVEV (reference sequence). V was trimmed by 2 bases and J by 7 bases, leaving 9 bases between them. The CDR3 DNA reads TGTGCCAGCAGTTTACAGGGAAGACAGCCCCAGCATTTT. Its translation is CASSLQGRQPQHF.

The J gene is TRBJ2-5, the V gene TRBV7-7, with 9 bases that match TRBD2. Unmatched junction bases numbered 9, after V lost 5 bases and J lost 5 bases. Germline CDR1 is SSHAT and CDR2 is FNYEAQ (reference sequence). This CDR3 has 15 residues. This chain's CDR3 is CASSAWLAGSETQYF. The DNA for the CDR3 is TGTGCCAGCAGCGCCTGGCTAGCGGGAAGTGAGACCCAGTACTTC. The whole variable domain, remainder taken from reference TRBV7-7 and TRBJ2-5, is GAGVSQSPRYKVTKRGQDVTLRCDPISSHATLYWYQQALGQGPEFLTYFNYEAQPDKSGLPSDRFSAERPEGSISTLTIQRTEQRDSAMYRCASSAWLAGSETQYFGPGTRLLVL.

The chain uses TRBV7-6 and TRBJ2-7; 7 bases align to TRBD1. The V gene's germline CDR1 is SGHVS and CDR2 FNYEAQ. Trimming took 5 bases from V and 6 from J; bases not matched to a gene: 7. The length of the CDR3 is 13 residues. CDR3 protein: CASSPSTGAEQYF. The CDR3 DNA reads as TGTGCCAGCAGCCCAAGCACAGGGGCCGAGCAGTACTTC.

The chain links TRBV19 to TRBJ1-1; the D is unclear. The V gene lost 6 bases and the J gene lost 4 bases, with 9 bases spanning the gap. The CDR3 is made up of 12 amino acids. In germline, CDR1 is LNHDA, CDR2 SQIVND (reference sequence). The CDR3 region is CASSWEGTEAFF. In DNA form, the CDR3 reads TGTGCCAGTAGCTGGGAGGGCACTGAAGCTTTCTTT. Variable domain in full (rest from reference TRBV19 and TRBJ1-1): DGGITQSPKYLFRKEGQNVTLSCEQNLNHDAMYWYRQDPGQGLRLIYYSQIVNDFQKGDIAEGYSVSREKKESFPLTVTSAQKNPTAFYLCASSWEGTEAFFGQGTRLTVV.

The chain has TRBV9 and TRBJ2-3; 9 bases line up with TRBD2. CDR3 size: 14 residues. Trimming removed 3 bases from V and 2 bases from J; junction bases left unmatched: 1. CDR1 is SGDLS, CDR2 YYNGEE, per germline. The CDR3 sequence is CASSGLAVTDTQYF. CDR3 nucleotide sequence: TGTGCCAGCAGCGGACTAGCGGTCACAGATACGCAGTATTTT.

The chain employs TRBV6-1 and TRBJ2-1; 9 nucleotides agree with TRBD1. The CDR3 consists of 14 residues. The germline V gene has CDR1 MNHNS and CDR2 SASEGT. Trimming at V came to 6 bases and at J to 3 bases, leaving 3 bases not matched to a gene. CDR3 protein: CASRGTGHYNEQFF. As DNA, the CDR3 is TGTGCCAGCAGAGGGACAGGGCACTACAATGAGCAGTTCTTC.

The genes are TRBV7-9 and TRBJ1-5; TRBD1 is a possible D gene (6 bases). The CDR3 spans 15 residues. Germline lookup yields CDR1 SEHNR and CDR2 FQNEAQ (reference sequence). Between the trimmed V and J ends, which lost 5 bases and 6 bases, there was a span of 17 bases. Written as DNA, the CDR3 is TGTGCCAGCAGCCCACAAGGGGGGGCCGGTCAGCCCCAGCATTTT. The encoded protein is CASSPQGGAGQPQHF.

As DNA, the CDR3 is TGTGCCAGCAGTTTAGCGGGATCCGGGGAGACCCAGTACTTC. It codes for CASSLAGSGETQYF. This sequence joins TRBV6-5 and TRBJ2-5; TRBD2 aligns across 8 bases. This CDR3 contains 14 residues. The germline V gene encodes CDR1 MNHEY and CDR2 SVGAGI. Trimming cost V 4 bases and J 5 bases; bases outside gene matches: 6.

The chain is built from TRBV28 and TRBJ2-7; D perhaps matches TRBD1 (5 bases). CDR1 MDHEN and CDR2 SYDVKM come from the germline V gene. The CDR3 is 15 residues long. Trimming took off 6 bases at V and 5 bases at J, with 20 bases between the two ends. The CDR3 is CASSPITPGQNEQYF. CDR3 bases: TGTGCCAGCAGCCCCATTACCCCAGGGCAGAACGAGCAGTACTTC. The entire variable domain, with the rest obtained from reference TRBV28 and TRBJ2-7, is as follows: DVKVTQSSRYLVKRTGEKVFLECVQDMDHENMFWYRQDPGLGLRLIYFSYDVKMKEKGDIPEGYSVSREKKERFSLILESASTNQTSMYLCASSPITPGQNEQYFGPGTRLTVT.

The chain combines TRBV10-3 with TRBJ2-1; TRBD1 matches at 8 bases. CDR3 length equals 14 residues. CDR1 and CDR2 from the germline V gene are ENHRY and SYGVKD. The V gene end was trimmed by 7 bases and the J gene end by 3 bases; junction bases not matched to a gene: 5. CDR3: CAINTGTGYNEQFF. CDR3 coding DNA: TGTGCCATCAATACCGGGACAGGCTACAATGAGCAGTTCTTC.

The gene calls are TRBV29-1 and TRBJ2-7; D remains unclear. From germline, CDR1 is SQVTM and CDR2 ANQGSEA. Between the trimmed V and J ends, which lost 6 bases and 1 base, there was a span of 10 bases. This CDR3 comprises 12 residues. The CDR3: CSVAWSSYEQYF. Written as DNA, the CDR3 is TGCAGCGTAGCTTGGAGTTCCTACGAGCAGTACTTC.

The rearrangement joins TRBV19 to TRBJ2-3, with D unresolved. The germline gives CDR1 LNHDA, CDR2 SQIVND (reference sequence). The V end lost 4 bases, the J end lost 7 bases, and 6 bases lay between the germline ends. The CDR3 length is 11 residues. This CDR3 reads CASSTRYTQYF. For the CDR3, the DNA is TGTGCCAGTAGTACCCGTTATACGCAGTATTTT.

The chain uses TRBV30 and TRBJ1-3, with TRBD1 matching over 7 bases. The CDR3 totals 11 residues. The ends lost 4 bases at V and 8 bases at J; junction bases unmatched: 2. Looked up from germline, CDR1 is GTSNPN and CDR2 is SVGIG (reference sequence). CDR3 sequence: CAWTGGDTIYF. The DNA of the CDR3 is TGTGCCTGGACAGGGGGAGACACCATATATTTT.

J is TRBJ1-2 and V is TRBV25-1, with a weak D call TRBD1 (6 bases). The CDR3 spans 16 residues. V shed 5 bases and J shed 12 bases, with 28 bases lying between them. The germline V gene has CDR1 MGHDK and CDR2 SYGVNS. The CDR3 sequence: CASSPHSIYSTGLDTF. In DNA, the CDR3 is TGTGCCAGCAGTCCCCACTCCATATACTCGACAGGACTGGACACCTTC.

The J gene is TRBJ1-1, the V gene TRBV6-5; 7 nucleotides line up with TRBD1. CDR3 size: 13 residues. The trim removed 8 bases at V and 4 bases at J, leaving 7 bases unmatched. The germline V gene encodes CDR1 MNHEY and CDR2 SVGAGI. The CDR3 region is CASAGGLSTEAFF. In DNA, the CDR3 is TGTGCCAGCGCAGGGGGGCTGAGCACTGAAGCTTTCTTT.